These T cell receptor beta chains were read from a single sample in a study of T-cell reconstitution after alpha-beta-depleted transplantation in children. MiXCR, run by TCRdb on the PCR reads, gives a single entry per CDR3 protein. Of more than 400,000 distinct CDR3 sequences detected, approximately 41% appear once; the ten largest clones hold around a quarter. The starting material was PBMCs, obtained before TCRalphabeta/CD19-depleted stem cell transplant. The source is a girl aged 2 to 9 with aplastic anemia, due to receive a stem cell transplant. CDR3s include the opening cysteine and the closing phenylalanine or tryptophan. The D gene is left open where the match is weak. For some rows the clone size is stated as once, few or many, or as a class when expanded; others skip it.

j_call | v_call | d_call | clone_size | cdr3_aa | cdr3_nt
TRBJ2-1 | TRBV6-5 | TRBD2 | NA | CASRLAGLSSYNEQFF | TGTGCCAGCAGATTAGCGGGCCTAAGCTCCTACAATGAGCAGTTCTTC
TRBJ2-2 | TRBV19 | NA | NA | CASRSRGTGELFF | TGTGCCAGTAGATCCAGGGGCACCGGGGAGCTGTTTTTT
TRBJ1-4 | TRBV12-3/TRBV12-4 | NA | NA | CASSLVGREHEKLFF | TGTGCCAGCAGTTTAGTTGGCAGGGAACATGAAAAACTGTTTTTT
TRBJ2-7 | TRBV20-1 | TRBD1 | NA | CSAGQGAAYEQYF | TGCAGTGCTGGACAGGGGGCAGCCTACGAGCAGTACTTC
TRBJ1-2 | TRBV7-2 | NA | few | CASSLEGVGNYGYTF | TGTGCCAGCAGCTTAGAGGGAGTTGGGAACTATGGCTACACCTTC
TRBJ2-6 | TRBV11-1 | TRBD2 | few | CASSALLSGGVAGANVLTF | TGTGCCAGCAGCGCCCTTCTTTCGGGGGGAGTAGCTGGGGCCAACGTCCTGACTTTC
TRBJ1-5 | TRBV10-2 | NA | many | CASSENTHQPQHF | TGCGCCAGCAGTGAAAACACTCATCAGCCCCAGCATTTT
TRBJ2-5 | TRBV28 | NA | NA | CASSPAGTQETQYF | TGTGCCAGCAGTCCGGCAGGGACACAAGAGACCCAGTACTTC
TRBJ2-6 | TRBV18 | NA | NA | CASSPFPGLISGANVLTF | TGTGCCAGCTCACCATTTCCAGGGCTAATCTCTGGGGCCAACGTCCTGACTTTC
TRBJ2-1 | TRBV7-6 | NA | NA | CASSVAGTTNEQFF | TGTGCCAGCAGCGTAGCCGGGACGACAAATGAGCAGTTCTTC
TRBJ1-4 | TRBV6-5 | TRBD1 | NA | CASSYRTGENEKLFF | TGTGCCAGCAGTTATCGGACAGGGGAAAATGAAAAACTGTTTTTT
TRBJ2-2 | TRBV6-1 | NA | NA | CASSPGFTGELFF | TGTGCCAGCAGTCCGGGGTTCACCGGGGAGCTGTTTTTT
TRBJ1-1 | TRBV10-3 | NA | NA | CAISESTTLTEAFF | TGTGCCATCAGTGAGTCGACCACCCTGACTGAAGCTTTCTTT
TRBJ1-2 | TRBV28 | NA | many | CASSLPRTSLSVGYTF | TGTGCCAGCAGTTTACCCAGGACATCCTTATCCGTCGGCTACACCTTC
TRBJ1-3 | TRBV5-1 | NA | many | CASSLALGTDTGNTIYF | TGCGCCAGCAGCTTGGCCCTCGGGACGGACACTGGAAACACCATATATTTT
TRBJ2-7 | TRBV29-1 | TRBD2 | many | CSVGGGKVVDEQYF | TGCAGCGTTGGGGGGGGGAAGGTCGTCGACGAGCAGTACTTC
TRBJ2-1 | TRBV7-6 | NA | once | CASSPDPGPTYNEQFF | TGTGCCAGCAGCCCCGACCCGGGACCAACATACAATGAGCAGTTCTTC
TRBJ2-1 | TRBV11-2 | NA | many | CASSLARSSYNEQFF | TGTGCCAGCAGCCTGGCCCGGAGCTCCTACAATGAGCAGTTCTTC
TRBJ2-2 | TRBV5-1 | TRBD2 | many | CASSLADTGELFF | TGTGCCAGCAGCCTAGCGGACACCGGGGAGCTGTTTTTT